This T cell receptor (beta chain) originates from a study of Ad26.COV2.S vaccination and SARS-CoV-2 variants. Study-level findings and limits: Possibly, TCR breadth and depth analyses underestimated total T cell responses.

Specified treatment: around 19 received Ad26.COV2.S at low or high dose, single or two shots; 5 received placebo; per-sample allocation not given. Vaccine and placebo recipients were sampled on day 63 after the first injection. The sample holds a few counts of this clone. The antigen remains undetermined. The V and J ends lost 1 base and 11 bases respectively, with 5 bases between them. Germline V CDR1 and CDR2: LGHDT, YNNKEL (reference sequence). The CDR3 has 11 amino acids. Data came from immunoSEQ multiplex PCR; TCRdb stores just in-frame clones and leaves some out. Of about 680,000 clones detected, 89% appear once; the ten largest clones hold roughly 1.5%.

This chain links TRBV3-1 (or the pseudogene TRBV3-2) with TRBJ2-2, with D unclear. The TCR comes from a person aged 18 to 65 who received the Ad26.COV2.S COVID-19 vaccine or a placebo. Sequenced material: peripheral blood, taken in a trial of Ad26.COV2.S vaccine versus placebo. Written as DNA, the CDR3 is TGTGCCAGCAGCCAAGGCAGAGAGCTGTTTTTT. Protein: CASSQGRELFF.